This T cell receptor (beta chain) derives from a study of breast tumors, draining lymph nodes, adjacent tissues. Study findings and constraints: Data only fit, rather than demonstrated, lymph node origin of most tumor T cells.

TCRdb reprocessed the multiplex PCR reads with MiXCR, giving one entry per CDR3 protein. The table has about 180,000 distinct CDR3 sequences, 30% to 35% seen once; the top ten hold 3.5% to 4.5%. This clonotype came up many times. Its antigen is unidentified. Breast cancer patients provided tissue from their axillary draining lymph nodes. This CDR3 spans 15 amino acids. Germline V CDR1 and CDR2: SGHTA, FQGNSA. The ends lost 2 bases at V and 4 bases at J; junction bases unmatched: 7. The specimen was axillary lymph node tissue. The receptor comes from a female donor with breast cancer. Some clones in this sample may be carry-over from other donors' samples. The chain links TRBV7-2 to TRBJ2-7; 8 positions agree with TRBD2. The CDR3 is CASSLWGGGRYEQYF. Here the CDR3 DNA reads TGTGCCAGCAGCTTATGGGGCGGGGGGCGATACGAGCAGTACTTC.